This TCR beta chain was sequenced during a study of cytomegalovirus exposure and HLA in healthy donors. Overall study results and limits: The majority of TCR sequences were rare, yet some public TCRs appeared in many donors. CMV antigen specificity of a few CMV-associated chains was confirmed in vitro. TCR beta V- and J-gene trimming, according to a later analysis, was linked to a missense DCLRE1C variant.

The PCR was carried out with 60 Vbeta primers and 13 Jbeta primers. The protocol was immunoSEQ multiplex PCR, while the TCRdb copy is restricted to in-frame clones and leaves out a portion. The sample holds approximately 160,000 clones, more than 65% seen once. Trimming took 0 bases from V and 4 from J, leaving 15 bases between them. The CDR3 totals 17 residues. From germline, CDR1 is MGHDK and CDR2 SYGVNS. To note about this clone: The antigen remains undetermined.

Material for sequencing was PBMCs. The chain is built from TRBV25-1 and TRBJ2-2, with a weak D call TRBD1 (7 bases). This sequence originates from a woman aged 25 to 39 in good health and CMV-seronegative. In DNA, the CDR3 is TGTGCCAGCAGTGAATATGGCCCAGGGGGGCCCACCGGGGAGCTGTTTTTT. Translated, it gives CASSEYGPGGPTGELFF.